Each of the 18 T cell receptor beta chains below was sequenced from the same sample in a study of blood T cell repertoires in COVID-19. TCRdb's copy holds only in-frame clones and misses some; the assay was immunoSEQ multiplex PCR. The repertoire holds roughly 140,000 clones, with approximately 86% as singletons. Sequencing was carried out using peripheral blood. These receptors were taken from a woman aged 55-69 years with active or convalescent COVID-19.

About this clone itself: A much larger clone differs from this one at a single base, so this may be a read error. V is TRBV6-2 or TRBV6-3 and J is TRBJ2-7; 8 bases agree with TRBD2. Unmatched junction bases numbered 5, after V lost 5 bases and J lost 2 bases. CDR3 length equals 14 residues. Germline values: CDR1 MNHEY, CDR2 SVGEGT. The CDR3 protein is CASSERGPTYEQYF. DNA of the CDR3: TGTGCCAGCAGTGAGCGGGGGCCTACCTACGAGCAGTACTTC.

Worth noting for this clone: This may stem from a read error, because a much larger clone lies one nucleotide away. At the DNA level, this CDR3 is encoded by other sequences in the same sample as well. The CDR3 coding sequence is TGTGCCAGCAGCTTACCGGGACTAGCGGGGGGGTACAATGAGCAGTTCTTC. Translated: CASSLPGLAGGYNEQFF. This chain links TRBV5-8 with TRBJ2-1, with TRBD2 matching 16 bases. The trim removed 2 bases at V and 4 bases at J, leaving 3 bases unmatched. Germline V gene lookup returns CDR1 SGHTS and CDR2 YDEGEE. CDR3 length: 17 residues.

The genes are TRBV11-3 and TRBJ1-4, with 7 nucleotides matching TRBD1. The CDR3 is made up of 14 amino acids. With V trimmed by 4 bases and J by 10 bases, 9 bases remained unmatched. CDR1 is SGHNT, CDR2 YENEEA, per germline. The DNA of the CDR3 is TGTGCCAGCAGCTCCACAGGGGATGGAGGAAAACTGTTTTTT. Amino acids: CASSSTGDGGKLFF.

The chain uses TRBV7-2 and TRBJ2-7; 8 bases map to TRBD2. This CDR3 has 14 residues. Germline V gene sequence: CDR1 SGHTA, CDR2 FQGNSA. With 7 bases clipped from V and 4 bases from J, the junction kept 9 bases outside the gene matches. CDR3 nucleotides: TGTGCCAGCAACCCGAGCGGGGGTCCGTACGAGCAGTACTTC. It yields the protein CASNPSGGPYEQYF.

The V and J genes are TRBV10-3 and TRBJ1-5; TRBD1 might be the D (5 bases). The CDR3 spans 15 residues. V lost 1 base to trimming and J lost 5 bases, with 12 bases between them. Germline CDR1 is ENHRY and CDR2 is SYGVKD. CDR3 residues: CAISEFAGEDQPQHF. Here the CDR3 DNA reads TGTGCCATCAGTGAGTTCGCGGGGGAGGATCAGCCCCAGCATTTT.

The chain combines TRBV19 with TRBJ1-5; D may be TRBD1 (6 bases). In germline, CDR1 is LNHDA, CDR2 SQIVND (reference sequence). The CDR3 covers 14 residues. The V gene lost 2 bases and the J gene lost 3 bases, with 8 bases spanning the gap. For the CDR3, the DNA is TGTGCCAGTAGTATACAGGGGTTCAATCAGCCCCAGCATTTT. Amino acid sequence: CASSIQGFNQPQHF.

The chain employs TRBV9 and TRBJ1-1; 7 nucleotides agree with TRBD1. The germline CDR1 and CDR2 sequences are SGDLS and YYNGEE. V gave up 7 bases and J gave up 1 base; unmatched junction bases: 4. The CDR3 is 13 residues long. CDR3 region: CASGRTGNTEAFF. The CDR3 DNA follows: TGTGCCAGCGGACGGACAGGGAACACTGAAGCTTTCTTT.

Here the CDR3 DNA reads TGTGCCAGCTCACCATTGGGGGCCGCAGATACGCAGTATTTT. Translated, it gives CASSPLGAADTQYF. The rearrangement uses TRBV18 and TRBJ2-3; possibly TRBD1 for D (6 bases). Deletions cut 2 bases from V and 4 bases from J, with 10 bases between. In germline, CDR1 is KGHSH, CDR2 LQKENI. The CDR3 extends over 14 amino acids.

The CDR3 loop is CASSTDRGDIEAFF. DNA for the CDR3: TGTGCCAGCAGCACGGACAGGGGGGATATTGAAGCTTTCTTT. The rearrangement links TRBV5-4 to TRBJ1-1, with TRBD1 identical over 10 bases. The trim removed 4 bases at V and 7 bases at J, leaving 7 bases unmatched. The V gene's germline CDR1 is SGHNT and CDR2 YYREEE (reference sequence). This CDR3 comprises 14 residues.

The genes are TRBV23-1 and TRBJ1-6; 7 bases are a match to TRBD1. TRBV23-1 is filed as an ORF, its function uncertain. J was trimmed by 0 bases and V by 2 bases; bases with no gene match: 16. The CDR3 loop spans 21 amino acids. CDR3 DNA sequence: TGCGCCAGCAGTCAAAAAGAACGCGGCAGGGGGTTTAGCTCCTATAATTCACCCCTCCACTTT. It specifies CASSQKERGRGFSSYNSPLHF.

The rearrangement joins TRBV7-3 to TRBJ2-3; 13 nucleotides line up with TRBD2. With 3 bases clipped from V and 5 bases from J, the junction kept 5 bases outside the gene matches. The germline gives CDR1 SGHTA, CDR2 FQGTGA. The CDR3 has 16 amino acids. CDR3 DNA sequence: TGTGCCAGCAGCTTGGCCGGGACTAGCGGGATAGATACGCAGTATTTT. It is translated as CASSLAGTSGIDTQYF.

The chain has TRBV9 and TRBJ2-1; 8 bases are shared with TRBD2. CDR3 length equals 15 residues. After removal of 4 bases from V and 5 bases from J, the junction contained 8 bases not matched to a gene. CDR1 SGDLS and CDR2 YYNGEE come from the germline V gene. CDR3 DNA: TGTGCCAGCAGCCTTAGCGGGGTAACGGACAATGAGCAGTTCTTC. Protein: CASSLSGVTDNEQFF.

The CDR3 protein is CASRLGGDNYGYTF. CDR3 DNA sequence: TGCGCCAGCAGATTAGGGGGAGACAACTATGGCTACACCTTC. The rearrangement uses TRBV5-1 and TRBJ1-2; maybe TRBD1 (6 bases). Per the germline V gene, CDR1 is SGHRS and CDR2 is YFSETQ. The CDR3 contains 14 residues. V lost 5 bases, J lost 2 bases, and 13 bases lay in between.

V usage is TRBV30 and J usage is TRBJ1-5; 7 nucleotides align to TRBD1. CDR1 is GTSNPN, CDR2 SVGIG, per germline (reference sequence). Unmatched junction bases numbered 5, after V lost 0 bases and J lost 3 bases. The CDR3 is made up of 15 amino acids. The CDR3 loop reads CAWSVGGQDNQPQHF. CDR3 nucleotide sequence: TGTGCCTGGAGTGTGGGTGGACAGGACAATCAGCCCCAGCATTTT.

This chain uses TRBV10-3 with TRBJ2-3; 16 bases are a match to TRBD2. Trimming took 0 bases from V and 5 from J; bases not matched to a gene: 8. Germline assignment: CDR1 ENHRY and CDR2 SYGVKD. The CDR3 runs to 19 residues. The CDR3 nucleotides read TGTGCCATCAGTGAGTCGTCCGTGGGACTAGCGGGGGGGCAAGATACGCAGTATTTT. It is translated as CAISESSVGLAGGQDTQYF.

The gene calls are TRBV19 and TRBJ1-2, with D possibly being TRBD1 (5 bases). In germline, CDR1 is LNHDA, CDR2 SQIVND (reference sequence). Trimming pared 7 bases from V and 4 bases from J, leaving 19 bases between. The CDR3 is 15 residues long. As DNA, the CDR3 is TGTGCCAGTATCGGCAACATCTGGGGCGGCTATGGCTACACCTTC. As protein: CASIGNIWGGYGYTF.

The chain has TRBV19 and TRBJ1-2; D gene uncertain. The germline gives CDR1 LNHDA, CDR2 SQIVND (reference sequence). The CDR3 has 16 amino acids. Trimming cost V 5 bases and J 8 bases, with 24 bases left between them. The CDR3 reads CASSSLYGILLRGYTF. The CDR3 coding sequence is TGTGCCAGTAGTTCACTATATGGAATCCTCCTTAGGGGCTACACCTTC.

The J gene is TRBJ1-6, the V gene TRBV19; 8 bases map to TRBD1. The trim removed 6 bases at V and 8 bases at J, leaving 6 bases unmatched. Germline V gene lookup returns CDR1 LNHDA and CDR2 SQIVND (reference sequence). CDR3 length: 14 residues. In DNA, the CDR3 is TGTGCCAGTAGCCCACAGGGGGGGGATTCACCCCTCCACTTT. Protein: CASSPQGGDSPLHF.